In its sample, the clone carrying this T cell receptor (beta chain) was seen many times. This record belongs to a study of T cells in Graves' hyperthyroidism and ophthalmopathy. It was RNA transcripts that yielded the amplified TCR beta CDR3 regions. First-round RT-PCR of the TCR CDR3 relied on the HTBI primer set. TCRdb reprocessed the multiplex PCR reads with MiXCR, giving one entry per CDR3 protein. The table records some 570,000 distinct CDR3 sequences, about a sixth of them present only once. The sequence was obtained from a woman between 18 and 30 years old with Graves' ophthalmopathy. Specimen: blood.

The CDR3: CASSLLRVVDRERTNEKLFF. Here the CDR3 DNA reads TGTGCCAGCAGTTTATTGCGGGTGGTGGACAGGGAGCGGACTAATGAAAAACTGTTTTTT. The chain is built from TRBV28 and TRBJ1-4; 8 nucleotides match TRBD1. V trimming: 1 base; J trimming: 2 bases; junction bases outside the gene matches: 15. There are 20 residues in the CDR3. Germline-derived CDR1 and CDR2 are MDHEN and SYDVKM.